This T cell receptor (beta chain) derives from a study of control samples from healthy donors and cancer patients. TCRdb keeps only in-frame clones here, not all; method: immunoSEQ multiplex PCR. The sample carries 100,000 to 150,000 clones, about 90% recorded once. Between the trimmed V and J ends, which lost 0 bases and 0 bases, there was a span of 18 bases. The CDR3 contains 18 residues. Germline lookup yields CDR1 KGHSH and CDR2 LQKENI. The TCR comes from a man between 18 and 29 years old in good health. The chain has TRBV18 and TRBJ2-7, with a tentative D call TRBD1 (6 bases). Sample: blood. The CDR3 spells CASSPPRPDRPYSYEQYF. In nucleotides, the CDR3 is TGTGCCAGCTCACCACCTAGACCCGACAGGCCGTACTCCTACGAGCAGTACTTC.